The 15 T cell receptor beta chains below come from one sample, sequenced in a study of blood T cell repertoires in COVID-19. Libraries were prepared by immunoSEQ multiplex PCR; TCRdb keeps only in-frame clonotypes and omits some of them. The top ten clones hold 11% of a sample with about 290,000 clones, roughly 86% of them seen once. Sequenced input: peripheral blood. The receptors here all came from a woman aged 25 to 39 with COVID-19, enrolled during active disease.

This CDR3 is CASSSLRVSNQPQHF. The CDR3 region has the DNA TGTGCCAGCAGCTCACTCCGGGTGAGCAATCAGCCCCAGCATTTT. This rearrangement joins TRBV7-8 to TRBJ1-5; D is unresolved. The V end was cut by 4 bases, the J end by 1 base, with 11 bases between. In germline, CDR1 is SGHVS, CDR2 FQNEAQ. This CDR3 has 15 amino acids. The variable domain in full, with the rest retrieved from reference TRBV7-8 and TRBJ1-5, is GAGVSQSPRYKVAKRGQDVALRCDPISGHVSLFWYQQALGQGPEFLTYFQNEAQLDKSGLPSDRFFAERPEGSVSTLKIQRTQQEDSAVYLCASSSLRVSNQPQHFGDGTRLSIL.

This CDR3 is CASSLRQLTEAFF. CDR3 nucleotide sequence: TGCGCCAGCAGCCTGAGACAGCTCACTGAAGCTTTCTTT. The chain carries TRBV4-1 and TRBJ1-1, with a weak D call TRBD1 (5 bases). The CDR3 extends over 13 amino acids. The V gene's germline CDR1 is MGHRA and CDR2 YSYEKL. Trimming shortened V by 4 bases and J by 4 bases, and 10 bases separated the two germline ends.

The chain employs TRBV4-1 and TRBJ1-5; TRBD1 might be the D (6 bases). The germline gives CDR1 MGHRA, CDR2 YSYEKL. CDR3 length equals 20 residues. The V end lost 3 bases, the J end lost 7 bases, and 31 bases lay between the germline ends. Here the CDR3 DNA reads TGCGCCAGCAGCCACGTTATCAAGATGAGGTGGGGCAGGGGAAGACAGCCCCAGCATTTT. Its translation: CASSHVIKMRWGRGRQPQHF.

This chain joins TRBV4-2 and TRBJ2-3; possible D gene TRBD2, 7 bases. Germline CDR1 LGHNA, CDR2 YNFKEQ. The CDR3 sequence is 14 residues long. Trimming took off 2 bases at V and 7 bases at J, with 13 bases between the two ends. Here the CDR3 reads CASSQSRGDNTQYF. In DNA, the CDR3 is TGTGCCAGCAGCCAAAGTCGGGGGGACAATACGCAGTATTTT.

This clone turned up a few times. The V and J genes are TRBV19 and TRBJ1-2; tentatively, D is TRBD1 (6 bases). V lost 7 bases, J lost 0 bases, and 15 bases lay in between. The CDR3 is 15 amino acids. CDR1 and CDR2 (germline): LNHDA, SQIVND (reference sequence). CDR3 sequence (DNA): TGTGCCAGTACTAGAGACCCAGGGGCTAACTATGGCTACACCTTC. Translated: CASTRDPGANYGYTF.

The rearrangement joins TRBV5-6 to TRBJ1-1; maybe TRBD1 (5 bases). V dropped 2 bases and J dropped 4 bases, with 15 bases sitting between them. Germline lookup yields CDR1 SGHDT and CDR2 YYEEEE. The CDR3 is 15 amino acids. CDR3 loop: CASSFYGLQGTEAFF. In nucleotides, the CDR3 is TGTGCCAGCAGCTTTTACGGCCTTCAGGGCACTGAAGCTTTCTTT. Full variable domain (rest looked up from reference TRBV5-6 and TRBJ1-1): DAGVTQSPTHLIKTRGQQVTLRCSPKSGHDTVSWYQQALGQGPQFIFQYYEEEERQRGNFPDRFSGHQFPNYSSELNVNALLLGDSALYLCASSFYGLQGTEAFFGQGTRLTVV.

This clone was observed a single time. The rearrangement uses TRBV19 and TRBJ1-3; D gene uncertain. CDR1 and CDR2 (germline): LNHDA, SQIVND (reference sequence). V was shortened by 3 bases and J by 8 bases, with 8 bases between the two germline ends. This CDR3 is built from 12 residues. CDR3 DNA: TGTGCCAGTAGTATGACTTTGGACACCATATATTTT. Its translation is CASSMTLDTIYF. Drawing the rest from reference TRBV19 and TRBJ1-3, the complete variable domain is DGGITQSPKYLFRKEGQNVTLSCEQNLNHDAMYWYRQDPGQGLRLIYYSQIVNDFQKGDIAEGYSVSREKKESFPLTVTSAQKNPTAFYLCASSMTLDTIYFGEGSWLTVV.

CDR3 nucleotide sequence: TGTGCCACCGCAACTAGCGGGGGGCTCAGCGAGACCCAGTACTTC. Translation: CATATSGGLSETQYF. The chain is built from TRBV10-3 and TRBJ2-5; 12 bases fit TRBD2. CDR3 length: 15 residues. V gave up 10 bases and J gave up 5 bases; unmatched junction bases: 11. The germline CDR1 and CDR2 sequences are ENHRY and SYGVKD.

CDR3 in amino acids: CASSSEQEARGVQYF. For the CDR3, the DNA is TGTGCCAGCAGTTCGGAACAGGAAGCTCGGGGGGTGCAGTACTTC. V usage is TRBV6-5 and J usage is TRBJ2-7; 7 bases align to TRBD2. Trimming at V came to 4 bases and at J to 9 bases, leaving 15 bases not matched to a gene. The germline gives CDR1 MNHEY, CDR2 SVGAGI. The CDR3 extends over 15 amino acids.

The chain joins TRBV6-6 to TRBJ1-1; possible D gene TRBD1, 5 bases. Trimming took 8 bases from V and 3 from J, leaving 13 bases between them. Looked up from germline, CDR1 is MNHNY and CDR2 is SVGAGI (reference sequence). The CDR3 is made up of 13 amino acids. The CDR3 DNA reads TGTGCCAGCGCCCACGCGGGGCACACTGAAGCTTTCTTT. It translates to CASAHAGHTEAFF.

The rearrangement links TRBV10-3 to TRBJ2-1; 15 nucleotides line up with TRBD2. V was clipped by 9 bases and J by 8 bases; unmatched bases: 11. Germline CDR1 is ENHRY and CDR2 is SYGVKD. CDR3 size: 16 residues. CDR3 residues: CAIAPGLAGGEDEQFF. Here the CDR3 DNA reads TGTGCCATTGCCCCGGGACTAGCGGGGGGCGAGGATGAGCAGTTCTTC.

This clone appeared once. The rearrangement joins TRBV28 to TRBJ1-3; D ambiguous. Germline CDR1 and CDR2: MDHEN and SYDVKM. Trimming cost V 3 bases and J 0 bases, with 6 bases left between them. This CDR3 has 14 residues. CDR3 loop: CASSLGLSGNTIYF. Here the CDR3 DNA reads TGTGCCAGCAGTTTGGGCCTCTCTGGAAACACCATATATTTT.

V is TRBV7-9 and J is TRBJ1-1; tentative D call: TRBD1 (6 bases). Germline CDR1 is SEHNR and CDR2 is FQNEAQ (reference sequence). Deletions cut 6 bases from V and 7 bases from J, with 15 bases between. This CDR3 spans 13 amino acids. The DNA of the CDR3 is TGTGCCAGCAGACAGGACAGTGACCATGAAGCTTTCTTT. Its translation is CASRQDSDHEAFF. The full variable domain, completed using reference TRBV7-9 and TRBJ1-1, is DTGVSQNPRHKITKRGQNVTFRCDPISEHNRLYWYRQTLGQGPEFLTYFQNEAQLEKSRLLSDRFSAERPKGSFSTLEIQRTEQGDSAMYLCASRQDSDHEAFFGQGTRLTVV.

This clone was observed a few times. This sequence joins TRBV2 and TRBJ2-5; 11 bases are a match to TRBD2. There are 16 residues in the CDR3. V lost 8 bases, J lost 5 bases, and 13 bases stayed unmatched. Germline V gives CDR1 SNHLY, CDR2 FYNNEI. For the CDR3, the DNA is TGTGCCAGCGCCCTTCTACTAGCGGGGGAATATGAGACCCAGTACTTC. This translates into CASALLLAGEYETQYF.

J is TRBJ1-6 and V is TRBV7-8, with D possibly being TRBD1 (6 bases). Between the trimmed V and J ends, which lost 2 bases and 7 bases, there was a span of 9 bases. CDR3 length: 14 amino acids. The germline V gene encodes CDR1 SGHVS and CDR2 FQNEAQ. The CDR3 DNA reads TGTGCCAGCAGCTTACGGACAGACAATTCACCCCTCCACTTT. Protein sequence: CASSLRTDNSPLHF.